The 9 T cell receptor beta chains reported below all come from one sample, sequenced in a study of blood T cells in healthy people across ages. With a J-beta primer mix and a sample-barcoded 5' primer, a second PCR ran about 6 to 11 cycles. TCRdb analysed the 5' RACE reads with MiXCR anew, one entry per CDR3 protein. In the table there are about 1 million distinct CDR3 sequences, less than 50% of which are singletons. Sample: blood. The source of these receptors is an older woman in good health.

The table lists this clonotype with a few counts. The V and J genes are TRBV7-2 and TRBJ2-1; TRBD2 aligns across 7 bases. The CDR3 is 16 residues long. V gave up 4 bases and J gave up 3 bases; unmatched junction bases: 9. Per the germline V gene, CDR1 is SGHTA and CDR2 is FQGNSA. CDR3 residues: CASSSSGRAFYNEQFF. As DNA, the CDR3 is TGTGCCAGCAGCTCTAGTGGGAGGGCCTTCTACAATGAGCAGTTCTTC.

V usage is TRBV27 and J usage is TRBJ2-4; possible D gene TRBD2, 6 bases. This CDR3 region has 13 residues. With 5 bases removed from V and 13 bases from J, the gap between germline ends came to 18 bases. From germline, CDR1 is MNHEY and CDR2 SMNVEV (reference sequence). CDR3 region: CASSVGESREQYF. Here the CDR3 DNA reads TGTGCCAGCAGTGTGGGGGAATCACGGGAGCAGTACTTC.

The rearrangement joins TRBV2 to TRBJ2-7, with D possibly being TRBD1 (5 bases). Germline V gene data show CDR1 as SNHLY and CDR2 as FYNNEI. V was trimmed by 9 bases and J by 2 bases, leaving 23 bases between them. CDR3 size: 16 residues. CDR3: CARVSKAQGQPYEQYF. CDR3 nucleotides: TGTGCCAGAGTTTCAAAGGCCCAGGGTCAACCCTACGAGCAGTACTTC.

There are a few counts of this clonotype. This chain connects TRBV9 to TRBJ1-2, with a weak D call TRBD1 (6 bases). Germline V lookup: CDR1 SGDLS, CDR2 YYNGEE. Trimming removed 0 bases from V and 8 bases from J, with 11 bases in between. The CDR3 consists of 13 residues. The CDR3 DNA follows: TGTGCCAGCAGCGTAGAGGGGGGGAACGGCTACACCTTC. It translates to CASSVEGGNGYTF.

This clonotype occurred a few times. The chain links TRBV20-1 to TRBJ2-7; 7 bases match TRBD1. CDR1 and CDR2 (germline): DFQATT, SNEGSKA (reference sequence). V was clipped by 6 bases and J by 2 bases; unmatched bases: 7. There are 13 residues in the CDR3. CDR3 nucleotide sequence: TGCAGTGCCAAAAGGGACAGAGCCTACGAGCAGTACTTC. It is translated as CSAKRDRAYEQYF.

With regard to this clonotype: A read error may produce the germline difference seen at one junction end. This chain uses TRBV9 with TRBJ2-7; TRBD1 or TRBD2 may be the D gene (5 bases each). Germline lookup yields CDR1 SGDLS and CDR2 YYNGEE. The CDR3 is 15 amino acids. CDR3 sequence: CASRVGTSSSYEQYF. CDR3 in DNA: TGTGCCAGCAGAGTAGGGACCTCCAGCTCCTACGAGCAGTACTTC.

This clonotype has more than one count but fewer than ten. The genes are TRBV2 and TRBJ2-1; weak D call: TRBD2 (6 bases). CDR3 length: 15 residues. Trimming took 7 bases from V and 6 from J, leaving 19 bases between them. Per germline, CDR1 SNHLY and CDR2 FYNNEI. The CDR3 DNA reads TGTGCCAGCACCTTGAGGTCCGGGAGTACCAATGAGCAGTTCTTC. Translation: CASTLRSGSTNEQFF.

The chain couples TRBV15 to TRBJ2-3, with D tentatively TRBD1 or TRBD2 (5 bases each). Germline CDR1 and CDR2: LNHNV and YYDKDF (reference sequence). The CDR3 contains 15 residues. Trimming removed 7 bases at V and 6 bases at J, with 20 bases between. CDR3 protein: CATNGRDPLRDTQYF. The CDR3 DNA follows: TGTGCCACCAACGGCCGGGACCCCCTAAGGGATACGCAGTATTTT.

This clonotype showed up just once. The chain employs TRBV10-3 and TRBJ2-5; the match to TRBD2 covers 12 bases. This CDR3 contains 18 residues. In germline, CDR1 is ENHRY, CDR2 SYGVKD. The V gene end was trimmed by 5 bases and the J gene end by 11 bases; junction bases not matched to a gene: 21. CDR3 in DNA: TGTGCCATCAGTTCACCGACTAGCGGGAGTGGGGCCTACAATGAGCAGTACTTC. Translated, it gives CAISSPTSGSGAYNEQYF.